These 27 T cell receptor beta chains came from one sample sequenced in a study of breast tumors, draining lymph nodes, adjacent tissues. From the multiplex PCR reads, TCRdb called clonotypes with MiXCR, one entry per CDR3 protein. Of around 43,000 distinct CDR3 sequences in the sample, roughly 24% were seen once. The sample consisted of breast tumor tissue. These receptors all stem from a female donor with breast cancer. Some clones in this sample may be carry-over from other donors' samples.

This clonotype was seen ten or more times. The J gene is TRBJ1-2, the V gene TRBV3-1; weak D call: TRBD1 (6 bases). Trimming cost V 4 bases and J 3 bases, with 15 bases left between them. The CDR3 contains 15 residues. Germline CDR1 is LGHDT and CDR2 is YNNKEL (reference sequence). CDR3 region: CASSPRVQGYYGYTF. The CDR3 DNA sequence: TGTGCCAGCAGCCCGAGGGTGCAGGGGTACTATGGCTACACCTTC.

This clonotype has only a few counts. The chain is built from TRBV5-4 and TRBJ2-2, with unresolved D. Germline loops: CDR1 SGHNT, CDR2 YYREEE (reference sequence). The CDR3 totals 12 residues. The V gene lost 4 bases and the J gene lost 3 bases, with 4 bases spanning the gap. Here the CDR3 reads CASSPDTGELFF. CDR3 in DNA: TGTGCCAGCAGCCCGGACACCGGGGAGCTGTTTTTT.

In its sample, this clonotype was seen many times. The CDR3 sequence is CATSDMTEGAWEQFF. DNA for the CDR3: TGTGCCACCAGTGATATGACCGAGGGGGCTTGGGAGCAGTTCTTC. V gene TRBV24-1 combines with J gene TRBJ2-1; 7 positions match TRBD1. V lost 3 bases, J lost 10 bases, and 11 bases stayed unmatched. The CDR3 spans 15 residues. The germline CDR1 and CDR2 sequences are KGHDR and SFDVKD.

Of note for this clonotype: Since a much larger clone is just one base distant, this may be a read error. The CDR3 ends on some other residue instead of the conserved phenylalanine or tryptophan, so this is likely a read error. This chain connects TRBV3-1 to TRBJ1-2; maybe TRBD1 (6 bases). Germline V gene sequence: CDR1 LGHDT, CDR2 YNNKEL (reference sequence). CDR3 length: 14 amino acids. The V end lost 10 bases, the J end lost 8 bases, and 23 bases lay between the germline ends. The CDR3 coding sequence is TGTGCCAATAGAGGGGGAACAACAGGCCACGGCTACACCCTC. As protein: CANRGGTTGHGYTL.

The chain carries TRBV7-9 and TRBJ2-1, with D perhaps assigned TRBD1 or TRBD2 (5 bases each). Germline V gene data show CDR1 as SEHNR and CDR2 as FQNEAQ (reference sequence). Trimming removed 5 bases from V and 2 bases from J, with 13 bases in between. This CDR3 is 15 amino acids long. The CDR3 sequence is CASSNDGGAYNEQFF. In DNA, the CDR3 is TGTGCCAGCAGCAACGATGGGGGAGCCTACAATGAGCAGTTCTTC. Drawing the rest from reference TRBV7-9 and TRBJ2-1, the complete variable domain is DTGVSQNPRHKITKRGQNVTFRCDPISEHNRLYWYRQTLGQGPEFLTYFQNEAQLEKSRLLSDRFSAERPKGSFSTLEIQRTEQGDSAMYLCASSNDGGAYNEQFFGPGTRLTVL.

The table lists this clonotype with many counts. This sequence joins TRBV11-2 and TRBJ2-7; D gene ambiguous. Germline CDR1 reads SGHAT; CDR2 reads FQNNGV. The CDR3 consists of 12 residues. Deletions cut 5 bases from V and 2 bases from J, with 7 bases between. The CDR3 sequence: CASSLNPYEQYF. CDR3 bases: TGTGCCAGCAGCCTGAACCCCTACGAGCAGTACTTC.

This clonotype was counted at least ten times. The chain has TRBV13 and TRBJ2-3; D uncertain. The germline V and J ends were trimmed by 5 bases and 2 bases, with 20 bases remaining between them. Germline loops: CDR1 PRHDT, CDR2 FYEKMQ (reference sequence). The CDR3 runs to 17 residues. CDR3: CASSTLDPTSPTDTQYF. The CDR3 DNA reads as TGTGCCAGCAGCACACTGGATCCAACATCACCCACAGATACGCAGTATTTT. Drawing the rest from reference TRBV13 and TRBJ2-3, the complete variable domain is AAGVIQSPRHLIKEKRETATLKCYPIPRHDTVYWYQQGPGQDPQFLISFYEKMQSDKGSIPDRFSAQQFSDYHSELNMSSLELGDSALYFCASSTLDPTSPTDTQYFGPGTRLTVL.

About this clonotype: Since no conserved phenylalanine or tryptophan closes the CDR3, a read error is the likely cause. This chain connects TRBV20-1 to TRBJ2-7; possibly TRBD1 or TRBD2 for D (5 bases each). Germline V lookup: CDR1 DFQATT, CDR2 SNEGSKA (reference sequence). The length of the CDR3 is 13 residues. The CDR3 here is CSATRDLAYEQYL. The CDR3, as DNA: TGTAGTGCTACCCGGGACCTAGCCTACGAGCAGTACCTC.

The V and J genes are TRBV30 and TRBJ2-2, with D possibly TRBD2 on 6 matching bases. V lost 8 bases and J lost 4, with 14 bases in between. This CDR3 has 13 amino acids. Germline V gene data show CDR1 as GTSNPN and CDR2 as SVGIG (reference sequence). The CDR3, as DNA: TGTGCCCGGGACTGGGCACGCACCGGGGAGCTGTTTTTT. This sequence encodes CARDWARTGELFF.

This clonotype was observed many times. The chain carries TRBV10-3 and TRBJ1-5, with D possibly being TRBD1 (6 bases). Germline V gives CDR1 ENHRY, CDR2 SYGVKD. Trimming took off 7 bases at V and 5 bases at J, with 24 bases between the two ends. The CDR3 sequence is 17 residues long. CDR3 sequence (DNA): TGTGCCATCATTTGTCTGGGGAGGCGGGGGGGCCATCAGCCCCAGCATTTT. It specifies CAIICLGRRGGHQPQHF.

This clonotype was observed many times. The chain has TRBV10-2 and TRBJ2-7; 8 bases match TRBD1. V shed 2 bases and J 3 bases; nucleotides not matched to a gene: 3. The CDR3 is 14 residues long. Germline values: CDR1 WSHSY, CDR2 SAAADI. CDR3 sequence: CASSERTGFYEQYF. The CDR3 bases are TGCGCCAGCAGTGAGCGGACAGGGTTCTACGAGCAGTACTTC.

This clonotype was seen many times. CDR3 DNA sequence: TGTGCCAGCAGTGAATGGAATGAGCAGTTCTTC. Amino acids: CASSEWNEQFF. The chain employs TRBV2 and TRBJ2-1; no definite D call. Germline CDR1 reads SNHLY; CDR2 reads FYNNEI. Trimming pared 2 bases from V and 7 bases from J, leaving 3 bases between. CDR3 length equals 11 residues.

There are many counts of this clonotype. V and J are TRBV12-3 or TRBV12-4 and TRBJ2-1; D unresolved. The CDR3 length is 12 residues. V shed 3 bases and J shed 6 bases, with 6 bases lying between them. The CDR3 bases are TGTGCCAGCAGTTTCACGGGCAATGAGCAGTTCTTC. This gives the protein CASSFTGNEQFF.

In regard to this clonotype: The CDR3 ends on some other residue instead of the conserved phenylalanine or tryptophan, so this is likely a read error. For the CDR3, the DNA is TGTGCCATTCTTCGGGGGCATGAGGCAGATACGCAGTATCTT. Translation: CAILRGHEADTQYL. The chain couples TRBV6-1 to TRBJ2-3; D assignment may be TRBD1 or TRBD2 (6 bases each). In germline, CDR1 is MNHNS, CDR2 SASEGT. The CDR3 consists of 14 residues. Trimming left V 10 bases short and J 4 bases short, with 18 bases between.

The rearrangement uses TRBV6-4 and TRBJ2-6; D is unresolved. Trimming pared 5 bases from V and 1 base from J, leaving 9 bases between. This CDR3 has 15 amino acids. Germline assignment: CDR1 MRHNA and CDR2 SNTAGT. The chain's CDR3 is CASSPQVSGANVLTF. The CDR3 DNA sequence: TGTGCCAGCAGTCCTCAGGTATCTGGGGCCAACGTCCTGACTTTC.

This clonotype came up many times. The DNA of the CDR3 is TGTGCCAGCAACACAGGCGCCTCCTACGAGCAGTACTTC. Translated: CASNTGASYEQYF. The chain carries TRBV5-6 and TRBJ2-7; the D gene is possibly TRBD1 (5 bases). The CDR3 covers 13 residues. Germline assignment: CDR1 SGHDT and CDR2 YYEEEE. Trimming pared 6 bases from V and 0 bases from J, leaving 10 bases between.

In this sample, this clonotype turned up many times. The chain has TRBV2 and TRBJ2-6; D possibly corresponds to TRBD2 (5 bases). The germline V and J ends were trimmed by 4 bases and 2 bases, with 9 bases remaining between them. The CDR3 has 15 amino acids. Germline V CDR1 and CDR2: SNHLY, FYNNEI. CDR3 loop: CASSASGTGANVLTF. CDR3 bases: TGTGCCAGCAGTGCCTCCGGGACTGGGGCCAACGTCCTGACTTTC.

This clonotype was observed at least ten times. The CDR3 DNA sequence: TGTGCCAGCAGCTTGCTGGATTACTCAAACTATGGCTACACCTTC. It specifies CASSLLDYSNYGYTF. The V and J genes are TRBV5-6 and TRBJ1-2, with D hard to call. V was clipped by 1 base and J by 2 bases, with 12 bases between them. This CDR3 spans 15 amino acids. Germline loops: CDR1 SGHDT, CDR2 YYEEEE.

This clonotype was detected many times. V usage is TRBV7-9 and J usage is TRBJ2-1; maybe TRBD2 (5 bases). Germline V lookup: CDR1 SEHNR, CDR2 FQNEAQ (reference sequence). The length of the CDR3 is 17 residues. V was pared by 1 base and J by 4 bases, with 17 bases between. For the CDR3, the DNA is TGTGCCAGCAGCTTAGTGGGCGGGTTCACAAATTACAATGAGCAGTTCTTC. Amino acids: CASSLVGGFTNYNEQFF. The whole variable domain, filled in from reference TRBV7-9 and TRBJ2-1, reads DTGVSQNPRHKITKRGQNVTFRCDPISEHNRLYWYRQTLGQGPEFLTYFQNEAQLEKSRLLSDRFSAERPKGSFSTLEIQRTEQGDSAMYLCASSLVGGFTNYNEQFFGPGTRLTVL.

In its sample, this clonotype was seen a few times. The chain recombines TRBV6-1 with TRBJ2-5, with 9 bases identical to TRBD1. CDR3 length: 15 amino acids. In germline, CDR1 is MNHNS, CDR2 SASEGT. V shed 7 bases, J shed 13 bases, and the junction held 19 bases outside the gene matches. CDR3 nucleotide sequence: TGTGCCAGCACCGAGCCGGGACAGGGAAGCCCAGCGTGGTACTTC. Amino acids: CASTEPGQGSPAWYF.

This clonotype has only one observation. Here the CDR3 DNA reads TGTGCCAGCAGCTTTACGACAGGGGGCTACGAGCCTAGCACAGATACGCAGTATTTT. Its translation is CASSFTTGGYEPSTDTQYF. The chain employs TRBV7-2 and TRBJ2-3, with 10 bases aligning to TRBD1. This CDR3 has 19 residues. Germline lookup yields CDR1 SGHTA and CDR2 FQGNSA. Trimming cost V 3 bases and J 0 bases; bases outside gene matches: 12.

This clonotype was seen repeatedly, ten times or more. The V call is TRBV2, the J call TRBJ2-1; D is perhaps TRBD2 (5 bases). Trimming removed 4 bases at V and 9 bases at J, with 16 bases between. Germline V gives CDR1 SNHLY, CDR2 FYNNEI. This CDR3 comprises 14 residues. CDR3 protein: CASSGDSVGGEQFF. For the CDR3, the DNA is TGTGCCAGCAGTGGGGATAGCGTGGGCGGTGAGCAGTTCTTC.

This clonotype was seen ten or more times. The CDR3 DNA is TGCAGCGTTAGCGGGAGGGGGCCCCAAGAGACCCAGTACTTC. It is translated as CSVSGRGPQETQYF. V usage is TRBV29-1 and J usage is TRBJ2-5, with TRBD2 matching 10 bases. CDR3 length: 14 amino acids. Trimming removed 5 bases from V and 1 base from J; junction bases left unmatched: 4. Germline V gives CDR1 SQVTM, CDR2 ANQGSEA.

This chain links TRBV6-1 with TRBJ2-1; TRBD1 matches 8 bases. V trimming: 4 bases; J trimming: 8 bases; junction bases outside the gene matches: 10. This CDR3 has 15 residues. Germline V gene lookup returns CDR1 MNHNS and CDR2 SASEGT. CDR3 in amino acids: CASSGRTGRLDEQFF. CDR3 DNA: TGTGCCAGCAGTGGAAGGACAGGGCGGTTGGATGAGCAGTTCTTC.

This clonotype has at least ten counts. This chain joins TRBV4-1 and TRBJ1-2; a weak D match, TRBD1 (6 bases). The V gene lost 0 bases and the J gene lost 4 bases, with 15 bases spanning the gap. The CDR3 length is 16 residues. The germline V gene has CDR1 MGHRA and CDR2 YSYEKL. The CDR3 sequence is CASSQDTTGLGYGYTF. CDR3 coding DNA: TGCGCCAGCAGCCAAGATACCACAGGGTTAGGCTATGGCTACACCTTC.

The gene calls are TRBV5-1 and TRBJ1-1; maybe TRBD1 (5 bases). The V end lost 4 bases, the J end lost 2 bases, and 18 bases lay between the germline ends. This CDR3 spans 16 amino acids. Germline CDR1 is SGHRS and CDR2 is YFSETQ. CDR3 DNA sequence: TGCGCCAGCAGCCAAGGCGGGGCGATGGTAAACACTGAAGCTTTCTTT. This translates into CASSQGGAMVNTEAFF.

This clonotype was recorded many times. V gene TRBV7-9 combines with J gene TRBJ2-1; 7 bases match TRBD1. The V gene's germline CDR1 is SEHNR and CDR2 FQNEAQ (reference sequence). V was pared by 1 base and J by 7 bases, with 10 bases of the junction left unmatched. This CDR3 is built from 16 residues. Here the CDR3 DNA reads TGTGCCAGCAGCTTAGAAGGGGACAGACTGGGAAATGAGCAGTTCTTC. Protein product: CASSLEGDRLGNEQFF.